Below, 17 T cell receptor beta chains from the same sample are listed, as sequenced in a study of cytomegalovirus exposure and HLA in healthy donors (dated by TCRdb to the late 2010s). Receptor libraries were prepared by the immunoSEQ multiplex PCR assay. Here the immuneACCESS table is served through TCRdb, limited to in-frame sequences with V and J called. Missing clones are a known gap in these copies; in checked studies unresolved V genes cover under half, and the rest lacks a known reason. For this sample there are 110,000 or so clones; about 87% appear just once. The ten top clones hold 1.5% to 2% of the sample. The sequencing sample was made of PBMCs. The source of these receptors is a man aged 18-30 years in good health and CMV-seronegative.

This clone showed up just once. The chain has TRBV7-8 and TRBJ2-1; 7 bases are shared with TRBD1. CDR1 and CDR2 from the germline V gene are SGHVS and FQNEAQ. V shed 1 base, J shed 9 bases, and the junction held 9 bases outside the gene matches. The CDR3 has 15 amino acids. CDR3 in amino acids: CASSLVWQGVSEQFF. The CDR3 DNA reads TGTGCCAGCAGCTTAGTATGGCAGGGGGTCTCTGAGCAGTTCTTC.

V gene TRBV27 combines with J gene TRBJ2-4; 16 nucleotides match TRBD2. The CDR3 length is 20 residues. Per the germline V gene, CDR1 is MNHEY and CDR2 is SMNVEV (reference sequence). V was pared by 5 bases and J by 2 bases, with 12 bases of the junction left unmatched. The CDR3: CASSPRGLAGGSGSKNIQYF. For the CDR3, the DNA is TGTGCCAGCAGTCCACGGGGACTAGCGGGGGGGTCTGGATCCAAAAACATTCAGTACTTC.

The V and J genes are TRBV28 and TRBJ2-4; 7 bases align to TRBD1. After removal of 5 bases from V and 15 bases from J, the junction contained 7 bases not matched to a gene. Looked up from germline, CDR1 is MDHEN and CDR2 is SYDVKM. The CDR3 consists of 11 residues. CDR3: CASSVTGKRYF. CDR3 bases: TGTGCCAGCAGTGTGACAGGGAAGCGGTACTTC.

V gene TRBV5-4 combines with J gene TRBJ2-3; 9 bases fit TRBD1. CDR1 and CDR2 from the germline V gene are SGHNT and YYREEE (reference sequence). CDR3 length: 15 residues. V shed 0 bases and J 4 bases; nucleotides not matched to a gene: 3. CDR3 nucleotides: TGTGCCAGCAGCTTGGCGGGACAGGGTGCAGATACGCAGTATTTT. This translates into CASSLAGQGADTQYF. The complete variable domain, with remaining parts taken from reference TRBV5-4 and TRBJ2-3, reads ETGVTQSPTHLIKTRGQQVTLRCSSQSGHNTVSWYQQALGQGPQFIFQYYREEENGRGNFPPRFSGLQFPNYSSELNVNALELDDSALYLCASSLAGQGADTQYFGPGTRLTVL.

CDR3 sequence: CASSLVYRQRNSGYEQYF. Here the CDR3 DNA reads TGTGCCAGCAGCTTGGTGTATAGGCAGAGGAACTCGGGCTACGAGCAGTACTTC. The V gene is TRBV5-6, the J gene TRBJ2-7; the D is unclear. Germline values: CDR1 SGHDT, CDR2 YYEEEE. V was shortened by 0 bases and J by 3 bases, with 22 bases between the two germline ends. The CDR3 has 18 amino acids. Based on the CDR3 plus reference TRBV5-6 and TRBJ2-7, the full variable domain is DAGVTQSPTHLIKTRGQQVTLRCSPKSGHDTVSWYQQALGQGPQFIFQYYEEEERQRGNFPDRFSGHQFPNYSSELNVNALLLGDSALYLCASSLVYRQRNSGYEQYFGPGTRLTVT.

The rearrangement joins TRBV27 to TRBJ1-6, with TRBD1 matching over 8 bases. V trimming: 4 bases; J trimming: 13 bases; junction bases outside the gene matches: 9. Germline lookup yields CDR1 MNHEY and CDR2 SMNVEV (reference sequence). There are 14 residues in the CDR3. The CDR3 coding sequence is TGTGCCAGCAGTTACGGACAGGGTTTATCGCCCCTCCACTTT. As protein: CASSYGQGLSPLHF.

The chain carries TRBV4-1 and TRBJ1-2; TRBD1 might be the D (6 bases). The CDR3 is made up of 14 amino acids. Trimming left V 3 bases short and J 8 bases short, with 16 bases between. The germline CDR1 and CDR2 sequences are MGHRA and YSYEKL. The CDR3 DNA is TGCGCCAGCAGCCAGCCCGACAGGAGTTGGGGCTACACCTTC. Protein sequence: CASSQPDRSWGYTF.

The J gene is TRBJ1-5, the V gene TRBV30; maybe TRBD1 (5 bases). CDR3 length: 13 residues. Germline values: CDR1 GTSNPN, CDR2 SVGIG (reference sequence). Trimming shortened V by 2 bases and J by 4 bases, and 9 bases separated the two germline ends. CDR3 coding DNA: TGTGCCTGGAGTATAGGGGTAAATCAGCCCCAGCATTTT. Encoded protein: CAWSIGVNQPQHF.

This clone has only one observation. This sequence joins TRBV7-6 and TRBJ2-5; D might be TRBD2 (6 bases). CDR3 length equals 13 residues. Trimming stripped 8 bases from V and 3 bases from J, with 13 bases between. Germline V gene sequence: CDR1 SGHVS, CDR2 FNYEAQ. Written as DNA, the CDR3 is TGTGCCAGCGCATCGGGACTCAAAGAGACCCAGTACTTC. Translated, it gives CASASGLKETQYF.

This sequence joins TRBV2 and TRBJ1-5; 9 bases are a match to TRBD1. J lost 0 bases, V lost 6 bases, and 3 bases had no gene match. The V gene's germline CDR1 is SNHLY and CDR2 FYNNEI. The CDR3 sequence is 15 residues long. The CDR3 DNA is TGTGCCAGCAGGGTACAGGGGGCTAGCAATCAGCCCCAGCATTTT. This encodes CASRVQGASNQPQHF.

This clone was picked up a small number of times. The CDR3 protein is CASSVGGTGTDTQYF. CDR3 nucleotide sequence: TGTGCCAGCAGCGTAGGCGGGACGGGCACAGATACGCAGTATTTT. This chain uses TRBV9 with TRBJ2-3, with TRBD2 as a possible D gene (6 bases). With 0 bases removed from V and 1 base from J, the gap between germline ends came to 9 bases. Germline values: CDR1 SGDLS, CDR2 YYNGEE. This CDR3 comprises 15 residues.

The chain recombines TRBV27 with TRBJ1-1; no definite D call. V dropped 7 bases and J dropped 4 bases, with 13 bases sitting between them. This CDR3 is 13 amino acids long. In germline, CDR1 is MNHEY, CDR2 SMNVEV (reference sequence). The DNA of the CDR3 is TGTGCCAGCATCTCGGTATTCGGCACTGAAGCTTTCTTT. Its translation is CASISVFGTEAFF.

This chain connects TRBV12-5 to TRBJ2-5, with 9 bases that match TRBD2. Losses at the gene ends were 2 bases for V and 0 bases for J; bases not matched to a gene: 19. There are 21 residues in the CDR3. Germline values: CDR1 LGHNT, CDR2 FRNRAP. As DNA, the CDR3 is TGTGCTAGTGGTTTGCCCGCCGCACTAGCGGGTGTTTCAACGTACCAAGAGACCCAGTACTTC. As protein: CASGLPAALAGVSTYQETQYF.

The chain is built from TRBV5-1 and TRBJ2-2; TRBD2 is a possible D gene (5 bases). The CDR3 runs to 16 residues. V was shortened by 0 bases and J by 2 bases, with 11 bases between the two germline ends. The germline V gene has CDR1 SGHRS and CDR2 YFSETQ. The CDR3: CASSLVEGSNTGELFF. CDR3 sequence (DNA): TGCGCCAGCAGCTTGGTTGAGGGTTCAAACACCGGGGAGCTGTTTTTT. Full variable domain (remainder filled in from reference TRBV5-1 and TRBJ2-2): KAGVTQTPRYLIKTRGQQVTLSCSPISGHRSVSWYQQTPGQGLQFLFEYFSETQRNKGNFPGRFSGRQFSNSRSEMNVSTLELGDSALYLCASSLVEGSNTGELFFGEGSRLTVL.

The chain links TRBV4-1 to TRBJ2-3; maybe TRBD2 (5 bases). V was shortened by 0 bases and J by 4 bases, with 8 bases between the two germline ends. This CDR3 region has 14 residues. The germline V gene encodes CDR1 MGHRA and CDR2 YSYEKL. The DNA for the CDR3 is TGCGCCAGCAGCCAAGATGCGGGCGCAGATACGCAGTATTTT. This sequence encodes CASSQDAGADTQYF.

This clone was seen a few times. V is TRBV13 and J is TRBJ1-2; 10 bases match TRBD1. Germline CDR1 is PRHDT and CDR2 is FYEKMQ (reference sequence). V dropped 5 bases and J dropped 4; count of bases not matched to a gene: 7. The CDR3 covers 15 residues. The CDR3 DNA is TGTGCCAGCAGCGACCGGGACAGGGGACTCTATGGCTACACCTTC. This codes for CASSDRDRGLYGYTF.

This rearrangement joins TRBV5-1 to TRBJ2-1; 8 nucleotides line up with TRBD2. This CDR3 has 15 amino acids. Trimming cost V 2 bases and J 2 bases; bases outside gene matches: 3. Germline V gene data show CDR1 as SGHRS and CDR2 as YFSETQ. CDR3 DNA: TGCGCCAGCAGCTTAGCGGGGGAGGCCTACAATGAGCAGTTCTTC. It encodes CASSLAGEAYNEQFF.